This T cell receptor beta chain derives from a study of CD8 T cells in ankylosing spondylitis. This CDR3 contains 13 residues. Looked up from germline, CDR1 is SGDLS and CDR2 is YYNGEE. Study conclusions and caveats: Disease-linked clones reportedly showed significant enrichment in matched ankylosing spondylitis synovial fluid. A motif in TCR beta, a set of 8 or 9 highly homologous variants, appeared characteristic of ankylosing spondylitis blood.

TCRdb recomputed calls from the 5' RACE reads with MiXCR, one row per CDR3 protein. The repertoire holds just under 550,000 distinct CDR3 sequences, with 9.5% to 15% as singletons. For this clonotype: Its specificity is unknown. Mismatch with germline at one junction end may stem from a read error.

Material: blood, either unsorted or a sorted T cell fraction (not recorded which). The TCR comes from a male donor with ankylosing spondylitis. The chain employs TRBV9 and TRBJ1-1, with D uncertain. The CDR3 loop is CASTFTRNTEAFF. The CDR3 bases are TGTGCAAGCACGTTTACCCGGAACACTGAAGCTTTCTTT.